The source of this T cell receptor beta chain is a study of cytomegalovirus exposure and HLA in healthy donors. Across the study: The same platform was used for the 110 or so validation repertoires as for the approximately 630 first-cohort repertoires, as reported in a later analysis.

With 4 bases removed from V and 11 bases from J, the gap between germline ends came to 17 bases. The CDR3 extends over 13 amino acids. The germline V gene encodes CDR1 SGHDN and CDR2 FVKESK. Measured with immunoSEQ multiplex PCR; TCRdb has only the in-frame clones, and not every one. The sample yields under 150,000 clones, approximately 93% seen once. This clone was counted only a few times. The TCR sequence derives from a man in his late teens or twenties in good health and CMV-seronegative. The sample consisted of PBMCs. V and J are TRBV14 and TRBJ1-1; perhaps TRBD1 as D (5 bases). CDR3 nucleotide sequence: TGTGCCAGCAGCCCCCCAGGGCACGGTGGGGCTTTCTTT. Translating it yields CASSPPGHGGAFF.